This T cell receptor beta chain was sequenced for a study of human T cells and chemical hapten exposure. Germline V gene sequence: CDR1 MNHNS, CDR2 SASEGT. V lost 3 bases and J lost 1, with 9 bases in between. The CDR3 spans 14 residues. Time point defined: pre-sensitization, week 0. The sample's treatment: therapeutic diphenylcyclopropenone sensitization with weekly scalp DPC. This clonotype has more than one count but fewer than ten. TCRdb processed the RACE reads anew with MiXCR; each CDR3 protein has one entry. Of roughly 80,000 distinct CDR3 sequences listed, around 15% are singletons. Sequenced here: whole blood, sampled in connection with sensitization to the hapten diphenylcyclopropenone (DPC). The chain recombines TRBV6-1 with TRBJ2-5; D uncertain. The receptor was isolated from a woman in her fifties or sixties with alopecia areata. Some clones in this sample may be carry-over from other donors' samples. CDR3 loop: CASSEVGRQETQYF. The CDR3, as DNA: TGTGCCAGCAGTGAGGTAGGACGCCAAGAGACCCAGTACTTC.